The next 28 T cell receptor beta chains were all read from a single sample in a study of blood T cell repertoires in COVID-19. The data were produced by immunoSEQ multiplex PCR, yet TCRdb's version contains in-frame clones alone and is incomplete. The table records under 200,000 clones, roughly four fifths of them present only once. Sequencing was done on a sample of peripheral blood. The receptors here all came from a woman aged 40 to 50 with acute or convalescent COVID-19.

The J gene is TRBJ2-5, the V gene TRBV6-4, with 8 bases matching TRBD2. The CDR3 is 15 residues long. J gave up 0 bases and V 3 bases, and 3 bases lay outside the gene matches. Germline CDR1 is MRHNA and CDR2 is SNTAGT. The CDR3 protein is CASSEGGGNQETQYF. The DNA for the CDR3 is TGTGCCAGCAGTGAGGGCGGGGGGAACCAAGAGACCCAGTACTTC.

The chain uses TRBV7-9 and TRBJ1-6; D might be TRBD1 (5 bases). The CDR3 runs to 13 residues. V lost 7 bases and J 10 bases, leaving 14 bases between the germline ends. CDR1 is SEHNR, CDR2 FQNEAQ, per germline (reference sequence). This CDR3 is CASTAQGASPLHF. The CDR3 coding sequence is TGTGCCAGCACAGCTCAGGGTGCCTCACCCCTCCACTTT.

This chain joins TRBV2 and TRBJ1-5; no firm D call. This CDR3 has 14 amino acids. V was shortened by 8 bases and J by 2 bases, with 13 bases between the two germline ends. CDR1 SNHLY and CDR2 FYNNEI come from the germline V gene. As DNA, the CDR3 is TGTGCCAGCCTTCGCGGGGTTGGCAATCAGCCCCAGCATTTT. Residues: CASLRGVGNQPQHF.

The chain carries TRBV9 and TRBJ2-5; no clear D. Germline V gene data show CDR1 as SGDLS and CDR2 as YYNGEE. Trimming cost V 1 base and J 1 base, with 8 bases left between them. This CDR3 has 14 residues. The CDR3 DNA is TGTGCCAGCAGCGTAATCGACTCCCAAGAGACCCAGTACTTC. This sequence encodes CASSVIDSQETQYF. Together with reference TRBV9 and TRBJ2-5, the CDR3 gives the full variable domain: DSGVTQTPKHLITATGQRVTLRCSPRSGDLSVYWYQQSLDQGLQFLIQYYNGEERAKGNILERFSAQQFPDLHSELNLSSLELGDSALYFCASSVIDSQETQYFGPGTRLLVL.

The CDR3 loop reads CASSPGFNTEAFF. The CDR3 bases are TGTGCCAGCAGCCCAGGATTCAACACTGAAGCTTTCTTT. The V gene is TRBV11-2, the J gene TRBJ1-1, with D uncertain. The germline CDR1 and CDR2 sequences are SGHAT and FQNNGV. The CDR3 totals 13 residues. V was clipped by 5 bases and J by 2 bases, with 9 bases between them.

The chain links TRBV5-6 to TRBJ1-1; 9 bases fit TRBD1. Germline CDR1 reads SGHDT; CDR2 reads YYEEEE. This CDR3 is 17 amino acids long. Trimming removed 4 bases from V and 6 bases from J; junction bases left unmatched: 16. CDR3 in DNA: TGTGCCAGCAGCAACCGGGACAGGGAGGCGTGGGTCGCTGAAGCTTTCTTT. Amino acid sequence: CASSNRDREAWVAEAFF.

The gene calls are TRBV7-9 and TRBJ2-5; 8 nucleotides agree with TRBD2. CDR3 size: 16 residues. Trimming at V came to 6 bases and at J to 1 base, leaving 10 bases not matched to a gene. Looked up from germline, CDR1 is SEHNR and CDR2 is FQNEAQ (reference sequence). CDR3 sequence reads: CASRSAGTRAQETQYF. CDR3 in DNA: TGTGCCAGCAGGAGTGCCGGGACTAGGGCCCAAGAGACCCAGTACTTC.

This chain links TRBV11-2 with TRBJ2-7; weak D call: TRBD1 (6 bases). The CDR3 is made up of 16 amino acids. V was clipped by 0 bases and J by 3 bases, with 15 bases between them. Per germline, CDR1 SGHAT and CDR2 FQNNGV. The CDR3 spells CASSLDMYGTLYEQYF. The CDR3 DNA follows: TGTGCCAGCAGCTTAGATATGTATGGGACACTCTACGAGCAGTACTTC.

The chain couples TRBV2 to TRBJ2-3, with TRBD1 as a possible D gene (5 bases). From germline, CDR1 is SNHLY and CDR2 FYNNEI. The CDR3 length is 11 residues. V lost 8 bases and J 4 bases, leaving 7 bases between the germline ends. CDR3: CASGAADTQYF. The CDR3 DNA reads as TGTGCCAGCGGGGCAGCAGATACGCAGTATTTT.

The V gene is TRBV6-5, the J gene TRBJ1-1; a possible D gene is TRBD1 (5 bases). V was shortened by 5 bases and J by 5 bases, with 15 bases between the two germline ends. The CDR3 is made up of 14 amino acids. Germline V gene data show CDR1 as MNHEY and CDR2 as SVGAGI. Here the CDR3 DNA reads TGTGCCAGCAGTCGTAATTCAGGGAATACTGAAGCTTTCTTT. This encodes CASSRNSGNTEAFF.

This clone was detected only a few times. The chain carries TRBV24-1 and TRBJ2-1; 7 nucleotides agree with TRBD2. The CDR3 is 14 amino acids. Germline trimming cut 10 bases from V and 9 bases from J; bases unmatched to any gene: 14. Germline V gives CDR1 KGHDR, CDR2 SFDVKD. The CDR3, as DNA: TGTGCCACACCGGGACTAAGGGGCTGGAGTGAGCAGTTCTTC. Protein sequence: CATPGLRGWSEQFF.

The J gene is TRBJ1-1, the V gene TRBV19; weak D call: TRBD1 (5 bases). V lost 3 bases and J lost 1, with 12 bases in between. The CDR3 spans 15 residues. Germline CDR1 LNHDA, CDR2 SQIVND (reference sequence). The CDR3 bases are TGTGCCAGTAGTATGCGACAGTCCAGGAACACTGAAGCTTTCTTT. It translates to CASSMRQSRNTEAFF.

The DNA for the CDR3 is TGTGCCAGCAAGTCGGGGGGCGCAACAGATACGCAGTATTTT. Its translation is CASKSGGATDTQYF. The V and J genes are TRBV28 and TRBJ2-3; a weak D match, TRBD2 (7 bases). With 7 bases removed from V and 3 bases from J, the gap between germline ends came to 14 bases. Germline CDR1 and CDR2: MDHEN and SYDVKM. This CDR3 spans 14 amino acids.

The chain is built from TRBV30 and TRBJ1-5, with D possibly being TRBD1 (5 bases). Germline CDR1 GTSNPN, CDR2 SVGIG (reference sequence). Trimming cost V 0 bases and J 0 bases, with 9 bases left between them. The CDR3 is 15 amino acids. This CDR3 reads CAWSVWGDSNQPQHF. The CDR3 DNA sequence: TGTGCCTGGAGTGTATGGGGGGATAGCAATCAGCCCCAGCATTTT.

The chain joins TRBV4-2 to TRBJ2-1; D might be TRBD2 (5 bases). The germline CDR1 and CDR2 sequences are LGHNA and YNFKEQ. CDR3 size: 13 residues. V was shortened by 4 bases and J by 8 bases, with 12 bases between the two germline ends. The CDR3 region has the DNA TGTGCCAGCAGCCGAGAGAGGGTCGATGAGCAGTTCTTC. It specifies CASSRERVDEQFF.

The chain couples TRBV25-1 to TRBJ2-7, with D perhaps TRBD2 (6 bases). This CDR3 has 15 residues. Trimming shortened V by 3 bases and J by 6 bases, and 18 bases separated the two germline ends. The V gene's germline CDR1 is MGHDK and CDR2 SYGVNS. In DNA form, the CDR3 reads TGTGCCAGCAGTGAGTCCTCAGGGAGGAGTTTCGAGCAGTACTTC. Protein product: CASSESSGRSFEQYF.

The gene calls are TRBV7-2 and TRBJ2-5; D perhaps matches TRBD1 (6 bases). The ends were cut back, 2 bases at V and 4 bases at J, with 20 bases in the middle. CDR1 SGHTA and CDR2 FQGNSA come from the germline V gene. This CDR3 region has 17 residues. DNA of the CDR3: TGTGCCAGCAGCTTAACTGGGGGCCTGGTAGGGAGAGAGACCCAGTACTTC. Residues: CASSLTGGLVGRETQYF.

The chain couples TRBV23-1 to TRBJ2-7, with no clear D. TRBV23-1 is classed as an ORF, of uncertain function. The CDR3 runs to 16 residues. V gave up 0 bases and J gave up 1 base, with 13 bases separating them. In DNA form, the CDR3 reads TGCGCCAGCAGTCAATCGCGGTCTGAAACTTCCTACGAGCAGTACTTC. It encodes CASSQSRSETSYEQYF.

Here the CDR3 DNA reads TGCGCCAGCAGCCAACGGACAGGGTCCTACCAGCCCCAGCATTTT. This encodes CASSQRTGSYQPQHF. V is TRBV4-1 and J is TRBJ1-5; TRBD1 matches 8 bases. The CDR3 is 15 residues long. Unmatched junction bases numbered 7, after V lost 2 bases and J lost 7 bases. Germline V gene sequence: CDR1 MGHRA, CDR2 YSYEKL.

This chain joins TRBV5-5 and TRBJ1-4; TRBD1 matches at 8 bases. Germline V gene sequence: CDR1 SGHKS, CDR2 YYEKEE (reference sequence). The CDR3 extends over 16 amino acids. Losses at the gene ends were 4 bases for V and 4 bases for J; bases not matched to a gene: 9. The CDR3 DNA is TGTGCCAGCAGCCCCGGCCGGACAGGGCTTAATGAAAAACTGTTTTTT. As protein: CASSPGRTGLNEKLFF. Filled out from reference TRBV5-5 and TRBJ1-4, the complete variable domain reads DAGVTQSPTHLIKTRGQQVTLRCSPISGHKSVSWYQQVLGQGPQFIFQYYEKEERGRGNFPDRFSARQFPNYSSELNVNALLLGDSALYLCASSPGRTGLNEKLFFGSGTQLSVL.

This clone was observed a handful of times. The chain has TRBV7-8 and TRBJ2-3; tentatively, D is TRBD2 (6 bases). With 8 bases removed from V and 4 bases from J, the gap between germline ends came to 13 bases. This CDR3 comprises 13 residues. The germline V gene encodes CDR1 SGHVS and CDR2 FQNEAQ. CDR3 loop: CASSYGEADTQYF. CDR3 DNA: TGTGCCAGCTCATACGGGGAGGCAGATACGCAGTATTTT. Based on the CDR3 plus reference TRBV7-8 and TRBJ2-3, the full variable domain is GAGVSQSPRYKVAKRGQDVALRCDPISGHVSLFWYQQALGQGPEFLTYFQNEAQLDKSGLPSDRFFAERPEGSVSTLKIQRTQQEDSAVYLCASSYGEADTQYFGPGTRLTVL.

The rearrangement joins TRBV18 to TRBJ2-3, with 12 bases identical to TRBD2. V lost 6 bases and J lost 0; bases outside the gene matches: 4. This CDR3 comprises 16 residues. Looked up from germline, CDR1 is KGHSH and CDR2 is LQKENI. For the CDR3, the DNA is TGTGCCAGCTCCCACGGGACTAGCGGGAGCACAGATACGCAGTATTTT. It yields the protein CASSHGTSGSTDTQYF.

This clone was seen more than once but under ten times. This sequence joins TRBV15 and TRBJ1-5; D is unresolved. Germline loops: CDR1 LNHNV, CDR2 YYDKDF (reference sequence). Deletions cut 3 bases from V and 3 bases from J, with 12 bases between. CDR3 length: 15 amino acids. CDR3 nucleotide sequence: TGTGCCACCAGCAGGGCCTCGAGGGTCAATCAGCCCCAGCATTTT. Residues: CATSRASRVNQPQHF.

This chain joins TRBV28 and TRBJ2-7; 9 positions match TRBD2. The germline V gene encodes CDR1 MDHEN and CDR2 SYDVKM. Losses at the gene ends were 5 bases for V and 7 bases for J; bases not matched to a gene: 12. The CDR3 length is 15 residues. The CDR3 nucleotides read TGTGCCAGCAGTCCTTCGGGTAGCGGGAGCCGGGAGCAGTACTTC. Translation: CASSPSGSGSREQYF.

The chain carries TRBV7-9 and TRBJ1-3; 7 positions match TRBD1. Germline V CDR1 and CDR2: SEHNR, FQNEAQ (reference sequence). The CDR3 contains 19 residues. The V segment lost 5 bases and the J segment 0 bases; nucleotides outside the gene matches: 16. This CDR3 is CASSKEGAQNVYSGNTIYF. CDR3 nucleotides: TGTGCCAGCAGCAAAGAGGGGGCCCAGAACGTTTACTCTGGAAACACCATATATTTT.

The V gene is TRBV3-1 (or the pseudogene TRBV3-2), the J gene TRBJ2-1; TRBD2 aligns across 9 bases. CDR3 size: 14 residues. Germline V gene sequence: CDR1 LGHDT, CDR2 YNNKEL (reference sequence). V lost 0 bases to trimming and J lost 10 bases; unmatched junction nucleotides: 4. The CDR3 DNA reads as TGTGCCAGCAGCCAAGAAGGGACTAGCCGCGAGCAGTTCTTC. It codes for CASSQEGTSREQFF.

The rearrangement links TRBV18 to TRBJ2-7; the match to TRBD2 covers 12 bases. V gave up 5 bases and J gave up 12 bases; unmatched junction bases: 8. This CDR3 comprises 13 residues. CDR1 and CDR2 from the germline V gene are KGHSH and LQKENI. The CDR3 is CASSSRTSGAWYF. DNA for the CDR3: TGTGCCAGCTCATCCAGGACTAGCGGGGCGTGGTACTTC. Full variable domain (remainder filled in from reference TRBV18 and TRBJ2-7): NAGVMQNPRHLVRRRGQEARLRCSPMKGHSHVYWYRQLPEEGLKFMVYLQKENIIDESGMPKERFSAEFPKEGPSILRIQQVVRGDSAAYFCASSSRTSGAWYFGPGTRLTVT.

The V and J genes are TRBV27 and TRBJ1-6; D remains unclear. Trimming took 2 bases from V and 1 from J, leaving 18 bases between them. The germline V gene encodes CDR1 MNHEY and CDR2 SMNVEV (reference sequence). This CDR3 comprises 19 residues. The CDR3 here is CASSLKPHVRGSYNSPLHF. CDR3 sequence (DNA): TGTGCCAGCAGTTTAAAACCCCATGTGCGAGGGTCCTATAATTCACCCCTCCACTTT.